This TCR beta chain was found in a study of PD-1 blockade in mismatch repair-deficient tumors. The table came from immunoSEQ multiplex PCR; TCRdb's copy has only in-frame clones and leaves some out. The repertoire includes more than 8,000 clones, 87% of them detected once, and about 15% sits in the top ten. Worth noting for this clone: Its target is unknown.

Germline lookup yields CDR1 LNHNV and CDR2 YYDKDF (reference sequence). The CDR3 length is 17 residues. V was shortened by 0 bases and J by 1 base, with 15 bases between the two germline ends. Specified time point: approximately ten-day in vitro stimulation with candidate mutation-associated neoantigen peptide 1. J is TRBJ1-1 and V is TRBV15; D uncertain. The sequences come from cells cultured in vitro, collected from a patient treated with pembrolizumab. The sequence was obtained from an adult with mismatch repair-deficient cancer. This CDR3 reads CATSRDRTEGPNTEAFF. Written as DNA, the CDR3 is TGTGCCACCAGCAGAGATCGAACAGAAGGTCCGAACACTGAAGCTTTCTTT.